The T cell receptor (beta chain) described here comes from a study of blood T cell repertoires in COVID-19. Study as a whole: PBMCs, B-cell-depleted T cells, or T cells were the source of the cDNA or gDNA that made up the material.

Sequenced by immunoSEQ multiplex PCR; TCRdb stores in-frame clones only, minus some. Of around 250,000 clones detected, approximately 89% appear once; the ten largest clones hold over 1%. The germline V and J ends were trimmed by 7 bases and 3 bases, with 12 bases remaining between them. Germline V gene sequence: CDR1 LNHDA, CDR2 SQIVND (reference sequence). This CDR3 region has 13 residues. This clonotype was obtained from a woman aged 40 to 55 with acute COVID-19. The rearrangement links TRBV19 to TRBJ1-2, with TRBD1 as a possible D gene (6 bases). Input material: PBMCs or T cells enriched from blood (not recorded which). DNA for the CDR3: TGTGCCAGTATGACAGGAGATCACTATGGCTACACCTTC. It is translated as CASMTGDHYGYTF.